The 30 T cell receptor beta chains reported below all come from one sample, sequenced in a study of T-cell memory formation after mild COVID-19. TCRdb fed the 5' RACE reads into MiXCR, producing one record per CDR3 protein. The sample gives some 290,000 distinct CDR3 sequences, around 16% of which show up once; less than 30% is in the top ten. Sequenced material: PBMCs or a T cell subset sorted from them (not recorded which). These receptors were obtained from a man aged 18 to 35 who had mild COVID-19 (a few samples of this study predate the infection). Cell type and time point are not known.

This clonotype was seen a handful of times. The chain couples TRBV7-2 to TRBJ1-2; D is unresolved. In germline, CDR1 is SGHTA, CDR2 FQGNSA. There are 14 residues in the CDR3. The V end lost 1 base, the J end lost 1 base, and 7 bases lay between the germline ends. Here the CDR3 DNA reads TGTGCCAGCAGCTTAGACAGTCTTAACTATGGCTACACCTTC. Translation gives CASSLDSLNYGYTF.

The chain has TRBV7-9 and TRBJ2-4; TRBD2 might be the D (6 bases). The germline V gene has CDR1 SEHNR and CDR2 FQNEAQ (reference sequence). Trimming pared 5 bases from V and 4 bases from J, leaving 9 bases between. The CDR3 sequence is 13 residues long. The DNA for the CDR3 is TGTGCCAGCAGCAACGGGGGTAAAAACATTCAGTACTTC. Translation gives CASSNGGKNIQYF.

This clonotype has only a few counts. The V and J genes are TRBV7-9 and TRBJ2-2, with 7 bases matching TRBD1. CDR3 size: 18 residues. The trim removed 1 base at V and 1 base at J, leaving 9 bases unmatched. Germline V CDR1 and CDR2: SEHNR, FQNEAQ (reference sequence). Written as DNA, the CDR3 is TGTGCCAGCAGCTTAGGACAGGGCGGCCGCCGGAACACCGGGGAGCTGTTTTTT. Translating gives CASSLGQGGRRNTGELFF.

This clonotype has more than one count but fewer than ten. V gene TRBV4-3 combines with J gene TRBJ1-1; TRBD1 might be the D (6 bases). V was clipped by 1 base and J by 1 base, with 13 bases between them. The CDR3 contains 16 residues. The germline V gene has CDR1 LGHNA and CDR2 YSLEER. The CDR3, as DNA: TGCGCCAGCAGCCAAGGGGACACGCGGGGGAACACTGAAGCTTTCTTT. As protein: CASSQGDTRGNTEAFF.

This clonotype was observed a handful of times. The CDR3 loop is CASSLEGTGVANQPQHF. The DNA of the CDR3 is TGTGCCAGCAGCTTGGAGGGGACAGGGGTAGCCAATCAGCCCCAGCATTTT. The J gene is TRBJ1-5, the V gene TRBV5-5, with TRBD1 matching over 10 bases. Germline-derived CDR1 and CDR2 are SGHKS and YYEKEE (reference sequence). CDR3 length equals 17 residues. Losses at the gene ends were 0 bases for V and 3 bases for J; bases not matched to a gene: 6.

A few counts support this clonotype. The rearrangement links TRBV11-2 to TRBJ2-5; 10 bases agree with TRBD2. The junction had 6 bases not matched to a gene; V was cut back by 0 bases and J by 5 bases. The CDR3 covers 16 residues. Germline assignment: CDR1 SGHAT and CDR2 FQNNGV. The CDR3 nucleotides read TGTGCCAGCAGCTTAGACCTAGCGGGGGCGGCGGAGACCCAGTACTTC. Encoded protein: CASSLDLAGAAETQYF.

The gene calls are TRBV12-3 or TRBV12-4 and TRBJ2-1; 8 bases fit TRBD2. This CDR3 is 15 amino acids long. V gave up 6 bases and J gave up 4 bases; unmatched junction bases: 8. The CDR3 DNA reads as TGTGCCAGCAGGCTCGCGGGGGGAAAATACAATGAGCAGTTCTTC. Protein product: CASRLAGGKYNEQFF.

The genes are TRBV5-6 and TRBJ2-3; 14 bases are a match to TRBD2. With V trimmed by 4 bases and J by 6 bases, 7 bases remained unmatched. From germline, CDR1 is SGHDT and CDR2 YYEEEE. The CDR3 contains 16 residues. CDR3 sequence: CASSRGLAGARDTQYF. CDR3 coding DNA: TGTGCCAGCAGCCGGGGACTAGCGGGGGCACGGGATACGCAGTATTTT.

This clonotype was recorded a few times. This chain joins TRBV6-6 and TRBJ1-2; D is perhaps TRBD1 (6 bases). The CDR3 has 14 residues. CDR1 and CDR2 from the germline V gene are MNHNY and SVGAGI (reference sequence). V was clipped by 7 bases and J by 4 bases, with 16 bases between them. The CDR3 loop reads CASNPDRFSYGYTF. The CDR3 nucleotides are TGTGCCAGCAATCCCGACAGGTTTTCCTATGGCTACACCTTC.

This sequence joins TRBV7-2 and TRBJ1-3, with D maybe TRBD1 (5 bases). The CDR3 runs 14 residues. V was shortened by 5 bases and J by 1 base, with 9 bases between the two germline ends. Germline CDR1 and CDR2: SGHTA and FQGNSA. The CDR3 nucleotides are TGTGCCAGCAGCCTGACAGTATCTGGAAACACCATATATTTT. Amino acids: CASSLTVSGNTIYF.

The chain joins TRBV12-3 or TRBV12-4 to TRBJ1-2, with TRBD1 matching over 7 bases. This CDR3 is 15 amino acids long. V lost 4 bases and J lost 3; bases outside the gene matches: 8. CDR3 sequence reads: CASSSDRVMDYGYTF. Here the CDR3 DNA reads TGTGCCAGCAGTTCTGACAGGGTCATGGACTATGGCTACACCTTC.

The chain employs TRBV4-3 and TRBJ1-4; D gene ambiguous. This CDR3 is built from 14 residues. Trimming shortened V by 0 bases and J by 8 bases, and 10 bases separated the two germline ends. The germline gives CDR1 LGHNA, CDR2 YSLEER. The CDR3 sequence: CASSQEGTGEKLFF. The CDR3 DNA is TGCGCCAGCAGCCAAGAAGGAACGGGAGAAAAACTGTTTTTT.

This clonotype was counted a few times. The J gene is TRBJ2-1, the V gene TRBV7-6; no definite D call. Trimming shortened V by 1 base and J by 15 bases, and 19 bases separated the two germline ends. The germline V gene has CDR1 SGHVS and CDR2 FNYEAQ. This CDR3 is 14 amino acids long. The CDR3 coding sequence is TGTGCCAGCAGCTTAGAGGCGTCTAACCCCCTGGGGTTCTTC. Translated, it gives CASSLEASNPLGFF.

This clonotype was detected only a few times. The V call is TRBV12-3 or TRBV12-4, the J call TRBJ2-3; D ambiguous. This CDR3 is built from 15 residues. Trimming took 7 bases from V and 0 from J, leaving 14 bases between them. The CDR3 sequence is CASTRTHRSTDTQYF. The CDR3 coding sequence is TGTGCCAGCACCCGCACCCACCGTAGCACAGATACGCAGTATTTT.

The CDR3, as DNA: TGCGCCAGCAGCGCCAACCCCGGGACAGGGGATTCACCCCTCCACTTT. This translates into CASSANPGTGDSPLHF. V gene TRBV5-1 combines with J gene TRBJ1-6, with 10 bases fitting TRBD1. The germline gives CDR1 SGHRS, CDR2 YFSETQ. V lost 4 bases to trimming and J lost 8 bases; unmatched junction nucleotides: 9. The CDR3 has 16 residues.

This chain joins TRBV7-2 and TRBJ1-1; unclear D gene. V was cut by 0 bases and J by 10 bases, with 12 bases left in between. Germline-derived CDR1 and CDR2 are SGHTA and FQGNSA. The CDR3 spans 13 residues. The chain's CDR3 is CASSLARGGRAFF. In nucleotides, the CDR3 is TGTGCCAGCAGCTTAGCGCGGGGAGGAAGAGCTTTCTTT.

This chain uses TRBV6-5 with TRBJ1-1; 8 bases align to TRBD1. The CDR3 length is 15 residues. Trimming removed 2 bases from V and 1 base from J; junction bases left unmatched: 3. Germline lookup yields CDR1 MNHEY and CDR2 SVGAGI. CDR3 amino acids: CASSYGQGWNTEAFF. In DNA form, the CDR3 reads TGTGCCAGCAGTTACGGACAGGGATGGAACACTGAAGCTTTCTTT.

This clonotype was counted only a few times. The J gene is TRBJ1-1, the V gene TRBV5-6; 7 bases are a match to TRBD1. The length of the CDR3 is 15 residues. Germline loops: CDR1 SGHDT, CDR2 YYEEEE. V was pared by 1 base and J by 5 bases, with 8 bases of the junction left unmatched. The chain's CDR3 is CASSLPGDSATEAFF. The CDR3 bases are TGTGCCAGCAGCTTGCCCGGGGACAGCGCTACTGAAGCTTTCTTT.

There are a few counts of this clonotype. V is TRBV6-1 and J is TRBJ1-1; D perhaps matches TRBD1 (5 bases). The CDR3 loop spans 14 amino acids. From germline, CDR1 is MNHNS and CDR2 SASEGT. Trimming took 2 bases from V and 4 from J, leaving 11 bases between them. DNA of the CDR3: TGTGCCAGCAGTGAACAAGGGGAAGGCACTGAAGCTTTCTTT. It specifies CASSEQGEGTEAFF.

This clonotype was observed at least ten times. This chain uses TRBV7-2 with TRBJ2-1; 8 nucleotides match TRBD1. The germline gives CDR1 SGHTA, CDR2 FQGNSA. J was trimmed by 7 bases and V by 4 bases; bases with no gene match: 0. The CDR3 length is 12 residues. The CDR3 DNA reads TGTGCCAGCAGCTGGACAGGGAATGAGCAGTTCTTC. Amino acids: CASSWTGNEQFF. Full variable domain (missing parts from reference TRBV7-2 and TRBJ2-1): GAGVSQSPSNKVTEKGKDVELRCDPISGHTALYWYRQSLGQGLEFLIYFQGNSAPDKSGLPSDRFSAERTGGSVSTLTIQRTQQEDSAVYLCASSWTGNEQFFGPGTRLTVL.

The table lists this clonotype with a few counts. J is TRBJ1-4 and V is TRBV7-2; weak D call: TRBD1 (5 bases). CDR1 is SGHTA and CDR2 is FQGNSA in the germline V gene. The ends were cut back, 1 base at V and 8 bases at J, with 14 bases in the middle. This CDR3 is built from 15 residues. CDR3 sequence: CASSLGLAGVEKLFF. CDR3 nucleotide sequence: TGTGCCAGCAGCTTAGGGTTGGCGGGGGTGGAAAAACTGTTTTTT. Full variable domain (outside the CDR3, taken from reference TRBV7-2 and TRBJ1-4): GAGVSQSPSNKVTEKGKDVELRCDPISGHTALYWYRQSLGQGLEFLIYFQGNSAPDKSGLPSDRFSAERTGGSVSTLTIQRTQQEDSAVYLCASSLGLAGVEKLFFGSGTQLSVL.

This clonotype was detected a few times. The chain links TRBV16 to TRBJ2-1; 8 bases are a match to TRBD1. Germline lookup yields CDR1 KGHSY and CDR2 FQNENV. This CDR3 comprises 17 residues. The trim removed 0 bases at V and 4 bases at J, leaving 8 bases unmatched. CDR3 nucleotide sequence: TGTGCCAGCAGCCAATCTTTCGGACAGGGACCTTACAATGAGCAGTTCTTC. Protein product: CASSQSFGQGPYNEQFF.

This clonotype was recorded at least ten times. The chain joins TRBV5-1 to TRBJ2-7; TRBD1 might be the D (7 bases). The CDR3 length is 15 residues. Trimming took off 0 bases at V and 2 bases at J, with 12 bases between the two ends. Germline values: CDR1 SGHRS, CDR2 YFSETQ. This CDR3 reads CASSLGQGGPYEQYV. DNA of the CDR3: TGCGCCAGCAGCTTGGGACAGGGAGGACCCTACGAGCAGTACGTC.

This clonotype turned up a few times. The gene calls are TRBV7-9 and TRBJ2-5; D gene unclear. V shed 1 base and J shed 0 bases, with 6 bases lying between them. In germline, CDR1 is SEHNR, CDR2 FQNEAQ (reference sequence). The CDR3 has 14 residues. The CDR3 DNA reads as TGTGCCAGCAGCTTAGAAGAGTACCAAGAGACCCAGTACTTC. Encoded protein: CASSLEEYQETQYF.

The rearrangement joins TRBV12-5 to TRBJ1-2; no clear D. This CDR3 contains 13 residues. Germline values: CDR1 LGHNT, CDR2 FRNRAP. V dropped 4 bases and J dropped 5 bases, with 11 bases sitting between them. CDR3 DNA sequence: TGTGCTAGTGGTTCGACACCAAATTATGGCTACACCTTC. Translating gives CASGSTPNYGYTF.

Many counts were recorded for this clonotype. V and J are TRBV7-2 and TRBJ2-1; D is unclear. This CDR3 has 12 amino acids. Germline V gene sequence: CDR1 SGHTA, CDR2 FQGNSA. The V gene lost 4 bases and the J gene lost 5 bases, with 6 bases spanning the gap. The CDR3 DNA follows: TGTGCCAGCAGCTGGGTGAACAATGAGCAGTTCTTC. Protein: CASSWVNNEQFF.

This clonotype was seen a handful of times. This rearrangement joins TRBV5-1 to TRBJ1-1; no clear D. Germline loops: CDR1 SGHRS, CDR2 YFSETQ. CDR3 length: 12 residues. Trimming stripped 5 bases from V and 2 bases from J, with 7 bases between. This chain's CDR3 is CASRVSNTEAFF. CDR3 bases: TGCGCCAGCAGGGTTTCCAACACTGAAGCTTTCTTT.

This clonotype occurred a few times. This chain joins TRBV20-1 and TRBJ2-3, with 7 bases that match TRBD1. The CDR3 is made up of 13 amino acids. Losses at the gene ends were 5 bases for V and 4 bases for J; bases not matched to a gene: 6. Germline V gives CDR1 DFQATT, CDR2 SNEGSKA (reference sequence). CDR3 nucleotides: TGCAGTGCTTACAGGGGATTTGCAGATACGCAGTATTTT. Protein product: CSAYRGFADTQYF.

This clonotype came up a few times. The CDR3: CASSPNGRAISGNTIYF. The CDR3 DNA is TGTGCCAGCAGCCCAAACGGTCGGGCAATCTCTGGAAACACCATATATTTT. The chain recombines TRBV7-8 with TRBJ1-3; D gene uncertain. The ends were cut back, 5 bases at V and 0 bases at J, with 17 bases in the middle. Looked up from germline, CDR1 is SGHVS and CDR2 is FQNEAQ. The CDR3 spans 17 residues.

CDR3 DNA sequence: TGCGCCAGCAGTGATAGCGGAGACGCCACAGATACGCAGTATTTT. Amino acids: CASSDSGDATDTQYF. The chain uses TRBV10-1 and TRBJ2-3; D is perhaps TRBD2 (6 bases). CDR1 is WNHNN and CDR2 is SYGVQD in the germline V gene (reference sequence). Trimming removed 3 bases from V and 2 bases from J, with 12 bases in between. The CDR3 runs to 15 residues.